This paragraph covers one TCR beta chain sequence. Antigen: not known. This sample also contains other DNA sequences that code for the same CDR3. V lost 5 bases to trimming and J lost 9 bases, with 17 bases between them. CDR1 is SGHVS and CDR2 is FQNEAQ in the germline V gene. The CDR3 is 15 residues long. The data stem from a study of radiotherapy plus CTLA-4 blockade in lung cancer. Findings and caveats of the study: In blood, tumor-derived TCR clones expanded after radiotherapy plus ipilimumab.

The method was immunoSEQ multiplex PCR; TCRdb's version includes in-frame clones alone and lacks a portion of them. Of some 87,000 clones listed, about 83% are singletons. This chain joins TRBV7-8 and TRBJ1-6; D uncertain. The material was peripheral blood, obtained from a patient treated with radiotherapy plus ipilimumab. This clonotype originated in a human donor with non-small cell lung cancer that progressed on radiotherapy plus ipilimumab. The CDR3 region is CASSRHRTTPSPLHF. The CDR3 nucleotides are TGTGCCAGCAGCCGCCACAGAACAACCCCTTCACCCCTCCACTTT.